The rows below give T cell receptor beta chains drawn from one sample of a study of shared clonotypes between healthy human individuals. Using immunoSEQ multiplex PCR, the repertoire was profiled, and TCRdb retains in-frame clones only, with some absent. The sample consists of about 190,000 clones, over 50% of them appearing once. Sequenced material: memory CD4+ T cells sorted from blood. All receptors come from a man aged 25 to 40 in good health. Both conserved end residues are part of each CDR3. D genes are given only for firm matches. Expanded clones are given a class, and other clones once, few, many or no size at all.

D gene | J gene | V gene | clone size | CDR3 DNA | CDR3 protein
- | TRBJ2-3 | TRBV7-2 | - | TGTGCCAGCAGCCGATCGTTGGGCCGAGGCCCCACAGATACGCAGTATTTT | CASSRSLGRGPTDTQYF
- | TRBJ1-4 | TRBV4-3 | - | TGCGCCAGCAGCCAAACCCCGATTAATGAAAAACTGTTTTTT | CASSQTPINEKLFF
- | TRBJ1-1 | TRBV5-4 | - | TGTGCCAGCAGCGCTACCGAGAACACTGAAGCTTTCTTT | CASSATENTEAFF
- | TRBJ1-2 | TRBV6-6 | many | TGTGCCAGCAGTTACGGCGCAGGCGGGGGCTACACCTTC | CASSYGAGGGYTF
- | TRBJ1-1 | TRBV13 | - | TGTGCCAGCAGCTTCGGTATCCAGGCTTTCTTT | CASSFGIQAFF
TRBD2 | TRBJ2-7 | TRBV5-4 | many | TGTGCCAGCAGCCGATTACTAGCGGGTTCGGCCTACGAGCAGTACTTC | CASSRLLAGSAYEQYF
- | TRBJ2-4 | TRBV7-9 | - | TGTGCCAGCAGCTCCACAGGGTACATTCAGTACTTC | CASSSTGYIQYF
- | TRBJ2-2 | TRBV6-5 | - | TGTGCCAGCAGTTATAAGGGATCCGGGGAGCTGTTTTTT | CASSYKGSGELFF
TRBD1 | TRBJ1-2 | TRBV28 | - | TGTGCCAGCCAGGACAGGCTTGACTATGGCTACACCTTC | CASQDRLDYGYTF
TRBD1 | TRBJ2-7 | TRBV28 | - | TGTGCCAGCAGTTCGGGGGGACAGGGATCAAGAGACTACGAGCAGTACTTC | CASSSGGQGSRDYEQYF
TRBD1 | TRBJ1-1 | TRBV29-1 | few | TGCAGCGTGGGAGCGGACAGGGTGGGAGCTTTCTTT | CSVGADRVGAFF
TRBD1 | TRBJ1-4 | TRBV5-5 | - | TGTGCCAGCAGCAGTCCCGACAGGGGGGCCTACGAAAAACTGTTTTTT | CASSSPDRGAYEKLFF
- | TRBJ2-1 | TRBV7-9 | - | TGTGCCAGCGGCGGGACCAGCCGTTACAATGAGCAGTTCTTC | CASGGTSRYNEQFF
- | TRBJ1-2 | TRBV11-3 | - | TGTGCCAGCAGCTTAAGAGGGGATGGCTACACCTTC | CASSLRGDGYTF
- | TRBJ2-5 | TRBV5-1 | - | TGCGCCAGCAGCTTCCTTGGGGAGGAGACCCAGTACTTC | CASSFLGEETQYF
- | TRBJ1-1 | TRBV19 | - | TGTGCCAGTAGTATTAAGGGGCCGGATTCCGGATGGCACACTGAAGCTTTCTTT | CASSIKGPDSGWHTEAFF
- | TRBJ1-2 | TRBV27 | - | TGTGCCAGCAGTTCTCCCCATCAGGGTTACTATGGCTACACCTTC | CASSSPHQGYYGYTF
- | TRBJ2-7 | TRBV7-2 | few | TGTGCCAGCAGCCACCCGGGCCCCTCTTCCTACGAGCAGTACTTC | CASSHPGPSSYEQYF
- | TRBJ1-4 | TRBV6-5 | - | TGTGCCAGCAGTTACTTTTTCCGGGCGGGTGAAAAACTGTTTTTT | CASSYFFRAGEKLFF
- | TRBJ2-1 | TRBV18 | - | TGTGCCAGCTCACCACCGAGGAAGGGGAATTTCAATGAGCAGTTCTTC | CASSPPRKGNFNEQFF
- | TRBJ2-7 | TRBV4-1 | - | TGCGCCAGCAGCCAACCAGGGACCCCTGCCGAGCAGTACTTC | CASSQPGTPAEQYF
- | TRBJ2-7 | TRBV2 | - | TGTGCCAGCAGTGATAGGGGCGAGCAGTACTTC | CASSDRGEQYF
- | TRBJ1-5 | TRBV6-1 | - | TGTGCCAGCCAGGACAGAAATCACAATCAGCCCCAGCATTTT | CASQDRNHNQPQHF
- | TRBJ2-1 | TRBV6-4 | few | TGTGCCAGCAGTGACGGAGCTCAAAATGAGCAGTTCTTC | CASSDGAQNEQFF
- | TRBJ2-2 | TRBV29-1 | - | TGCAGCGTTCTTCGGGCTCTGAACACCGGGGAGCTGTTTTTT | CSVLRALNTGELFF
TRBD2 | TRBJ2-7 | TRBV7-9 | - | TGTGCCAGCAGCTTAGAAGCGGGAGCACACGAGCAGTACTTC | CASSLEAGAHEQYF
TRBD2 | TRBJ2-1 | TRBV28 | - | TGTGCCAGCGCGACTGGGGGGGAACTAGCGGGAGTTTCGTACAATGAGCAGTTCTTC | CASATGGELAGVSYNEQFF
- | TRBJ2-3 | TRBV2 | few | TGTGCCAGCACTGGGGACACAGATACGCAGTATTTT | CASTGDTDTQYF
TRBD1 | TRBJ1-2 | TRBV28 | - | TGTGCCAGCAGTTCCCAGGGGGGGAATAAGGTATTCTATGGCTACACCTTC | CASSSQGGNKVFYGYTF
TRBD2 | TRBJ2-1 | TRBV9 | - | TGTGCCAGCAGCCCTCGTAGCGGGGGCTCTCTCTTTACCTACAATGAGCAGTTCTTC | CASSPRSGGSLFTYNEQFF
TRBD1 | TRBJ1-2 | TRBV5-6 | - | TGTGCCAGCGTAACAGGGGGCGCGAACTATGGCTACACCTTC | CASVTGGANYGYTF
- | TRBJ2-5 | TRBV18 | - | TGTGCCAGCTCACCACCGCAGGTGCCCCAAGAGACCCAGTACTTC | CASSPPQVPQETQYF
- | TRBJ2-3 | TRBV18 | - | TGTGCCAGCTCACCAAATGCGAATCTAGACCCCTCGACAGATACGCAGTATTTT | CASSPNANLDPSTDTQYF
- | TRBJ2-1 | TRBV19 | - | TGTGCCAGTAGTTGGGACGGCAACAATGAGCAGTTCTTC | CASSWDGNNEQFF
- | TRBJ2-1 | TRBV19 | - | TGTGCCAGTAGTATAGACAGGAGCTCCTACAATGAGCAGTTCTTC | CASSIDRSSYNEQFF
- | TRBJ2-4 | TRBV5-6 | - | TGTGCCAGCAGCTTGGTCGGACATGAGGACAAAAACATTCAGTACTTC | CASSLVGHEDKNIQYF
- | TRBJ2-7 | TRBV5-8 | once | TGTGCCAGCAGCTTGGGTCAGGTAGCCGAGCAGTACTTC | CASSLGQVAEQYF
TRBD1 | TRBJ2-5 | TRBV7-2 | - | TGTGCCAGCAGCAGCACAGGGGGCATCGAGACCCAGTACTTC | CASSSTGGIETQYF
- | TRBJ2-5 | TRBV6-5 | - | TGTGCCAGCAGTTACCCCGCAGGGGAGACCCAGTACTTC | CASSYPAGETQYF
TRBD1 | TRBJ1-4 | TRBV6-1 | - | TGTGCCAGCAGCAACAGGGGGCGGGTTGAAAAACTGTTTTTT | CASSNRGRVEKLFF
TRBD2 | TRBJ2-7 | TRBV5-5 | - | TGTGCCAGCAGGCCCCGGGGGACTAGCTACGAGCAGTACTTC | CASRPRGTSYEQYF